This is a list of T cell receptor beta chains from one sample in a study of cytomegalovirus exposure and HLA in healthy donors. Profiling relied on immunoSEQ multiplex PCR, and the TCRdb table lists in-frame clones only, not all of them. The data show tens of thousands of clones, approximately 84% seen once. The sequencing input was PBMCs. The receptors were sampled from a girl aged 2 to 9 in good health and CMV-seropositive. CDR3s leave out the opening cysteine and the closing phenylalanine or tryptophan.

v_call	cdr3_aa
TRBV4-1	ASSQDPGEGGHQPQH
TRBV5-1	ASSPGSYEQY
TRBV6-5	ASSYGGGRRTEAF
TRBV5-1	ASNPGGTYEQY
TRBV25-1	ASSEADYNEQF
TRBV13	ASSPGQGAYEQY
TRBV29-1	SVEGLSYEQY
TRBV13	ASSLGGRTDTQY
TRBV6-5	ASSTQGAASGYT
TRBV2	ASRFAGNQPQH
TRBV7-9	ASSFNGRGRNQPQH
TRBV7-9	ASSLETGNTEAF
TRBV7-9	ASSFSGVGGYT
TRBV7-2	ASSLNRGRSTEAF
TRBV6-1	ASSGGQGQQPQH
TRBV28	ASSVSTGELF
TRBV6-1	ASSDKQGSGNTEAF
TRBV5-1	ASSWRRESINTDTQY
TRBV7-8	ASSSDLTSGRWTSYEQY
TRBV6-5	ASRGRTSGEQY
TRBV19	ASSIPGGAVEKLF
TRBV5-1	ASSPLQGGETEAF
TRBV4-2	ASSQLEGLNEQF
TRBV5-1	ASSQAGINEKLF
TRBV6-5	ASSSRTGIIDYGYT
TRBV2	ASRNRENSNQPQH
TRBV28	ASSLNRAGEY
TRBV25-1	ASSAGSGIYEQY
TRBV27	ASSLYHDDWWGGNEQF
TRBV19	ASSIDHGDTIY
TRBV2	ASRGGTSLLRDTQY
TRBV7-8	ASSPRLGYGYT
TRBV9	ASGKPRGFGTDTQY
TRBV4-1	ASSQASGQIKQPQH
TRBV28	ASSLQIQGYT
TRBV15	ATSRLLTGLLQETQY